This T cell receptor beta chain was recorded in a study of shared T cell receptors in the human thymus. The CDR3 extends over 16 amino acids. Per germline, CDR1 SGDLS and CDR2 YYNGEE. J gave up 2 bases and V 4 bases, and 9 bases lay outside the gene matches. Repertoires were generated with immunoSEQ multiplex PCR, while TCRdb's copy carries only in-frame clones and drops some. The data contain about 660,000 clones, 85% to 90% of them seen just once; the ten biggest clones take up about 0.01%. These data were also reused for a study on human thymus T cells.

The sequence derives from a boy in the first two years of life with a congenital heart defect. V usage is TRBV9 and J usage is TRBJ2-3, with 8 bases that match TRBD2. Sequencing input: thymocytes. CDR3: CASSPRGSGTTDTQYF. CDR3 DNA sequence: TGTGCCAGCAGCCCCCGGGGTAGCGGGACCACAGATACGCAGTATTTT.